This T cell receptor beta chain came from a study of T cell responses to AZD1222 COVID-19 vaccine. The CDR3 spans 18 residues. Germline V CDR1 and CDR2: LGHNA, YSLEER. V was trimmed by 0 bases and J by 5 bases, leaving 20 bases between them. Profiling relied on immunoSEQ multiplex PCR, and the TCRdb table lists in-frame clones only, not all of them. The sample records some 150,000 clones, roughly nine tenths being singletons. The input for sequencing was peripheral blood, taken on day 0 of MenACWY control vaccination. This chain uses TRBV4-3 with TRBJ1-5; TRBD1 is a possible D gene (5 bases). This TCR derives from an adult in good health. The CDR3 protein is CASSQDYSWGIKDQPQHF. CDR3 DNA: TGCGCCAGCAGCCAAGATTATAGCTGGGGGATAAAGGATCAGCCCCAGCATTTT.